This TCR beta chain was profiled in a study of cytotoxic CD8 clonotypes in ibrutinib-treated CLL. The germline V gene encodes CDR1 MGHRA and CDR2 YSYEKL. There are 17 residues in the CDR3. Trimming removed 1 base from V and 2 bases from J; junction bases left unmatched: 6. Profiling relied on immunoSEQ multiplex PCR, and the TCRdb table lists in-frame clones only, not all of them. This table has about 140,000 clones, about 84% appearing once. The specimen comprised PBMCs, sampled after 36 months of ibrutinib treatment. The chain employs TRBV4-1 and TRBJ2-3; 10 bases line up with TRBD2. The TCR originated in a human donor with chronic lymphocytic leukemia. The CDR3 is CASSQGPLAGVTDTQYF. CDR3 bases: TGCGCCAGCAGCCAAGGCCCTCTAGCGGGGGTCACAGATACGCAGTATTTT.